This entry is about one T cell receptor beta chain. The data originate from a study of blood T cells in healthy people across ages. For the second PCR, which ran for 7 to 11 cycles, a sample-barcoded 5' primer and a J-beta primer mix were used. TCRdb processed the 5' RACE reads anew with MiXCR; each CDR3 protein has one entry. Among over 600,000 distinct CDR3 sequences, approximately 21% were seen once, and the ten largest hold roughly 3.7%. V lost 3 bases and J lost 1; bases outside the gene matches: 5. Germline lookup yields CDR1 DFQATT and CDR2 SNEGSKA (reference sequence). This CDR3 is built from 14 residues.

The receptor comes from a man in his 70s in good health. The V and J genes are TRBV20-1 and TRBJ2-5; 7 positions match TRBD2. Sample: blood. Here the CDR3 reads CSASRLASQETQYF. DNA of the CDR3: TGCAGTGCTAGCCGACTAGCCTCCCAAGAGACCCAGTACTTC.